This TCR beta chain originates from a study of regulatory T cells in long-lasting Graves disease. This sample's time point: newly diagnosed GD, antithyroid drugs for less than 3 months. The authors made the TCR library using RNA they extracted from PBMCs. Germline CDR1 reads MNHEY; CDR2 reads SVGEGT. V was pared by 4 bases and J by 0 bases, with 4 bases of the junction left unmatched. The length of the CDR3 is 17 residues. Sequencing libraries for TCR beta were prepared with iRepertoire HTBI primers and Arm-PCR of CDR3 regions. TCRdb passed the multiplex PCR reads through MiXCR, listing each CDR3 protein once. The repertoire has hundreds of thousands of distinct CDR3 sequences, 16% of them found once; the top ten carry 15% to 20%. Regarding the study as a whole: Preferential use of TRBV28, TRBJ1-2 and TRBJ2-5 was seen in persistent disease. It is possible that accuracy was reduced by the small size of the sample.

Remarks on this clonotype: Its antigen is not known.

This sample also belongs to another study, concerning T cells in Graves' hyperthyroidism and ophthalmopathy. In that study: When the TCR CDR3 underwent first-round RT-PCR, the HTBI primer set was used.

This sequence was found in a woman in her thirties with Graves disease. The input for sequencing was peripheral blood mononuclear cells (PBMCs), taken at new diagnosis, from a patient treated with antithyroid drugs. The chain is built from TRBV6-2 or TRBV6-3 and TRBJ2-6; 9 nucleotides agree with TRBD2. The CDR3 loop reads CASSWSGGRSGANVLTF. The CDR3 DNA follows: TGTGCCAGCAGTTGGAGCGGGGGGCGCTCTGGGGCCAACGTCCTGACTTTC.